The 9 T cell receptor beta chains given below trace back to one sample, sequenced in a study of T-cell reconstitution after alpha-beta-depleted transplantation in children. TCRbeta library construction was performed incorporating unique molecular identifiers. One entry per CDR3 protein, called by TCRdb with MiXCR from the PCR reads. The top ten clones hold 1.1% of a sample with around 680,000 distinct CDR3 sequences, approximately 15% of them seen once. This material consisted of PBMCs from the stem cell graft donor, taken from the stem cell graft. The source is a human donor who donated a stem cell graft to a child with acute myeloid leukemia.

The V call is TRBV7-9, the J call TRBJ1-1, with a tentative D call TRBD1 (5 bases). Germline V CDR1 and CDR2: SEHNR, FQNEAQ (reference sequence). Trimming pared 4 bases from V and 7 bases from J, leaving 22 bases between. The CDR3 runs 16 residues. Here the CDR3 reads CASSSKLPTTQGEAFF. CDR3 sequence (DNA): TGTGCCAGCAGCTCGAAACTTCCTACGACGCAGGGTGAAGCTTTCTTT.

This clonotype was counted many times. The chain carries TRBV5-6 and TRBJ2-5; 10 bases agree with TRBD2. Germline V lookup: CDR1 SGHDT, CDR2 YYEEEE. J lost 2 bases, V lost 3 bases, and 1 base had no gene match. There are 14 residues in the CDR3. This chain's CDR3 is CASSSAGGQETQYF. CDR3 DNA sequence: TGTGCCAGCAGCTCAGCGGGGGGGCAAGAGACCCAGTACTTC.

This clonotype was recorded many times. This chain uses TRBV20-1 with TRBJ2-1; D could derive from TRBD1 or TRBD2 (5 bases each). Germline V CDR1 and CDR2: DFQATT, SNEGSKA (reference sequence). The V end was cut by 3 bases, the J end by 6 bases, with 18 bases between. The length of the CDR3 is 15 residues. CDR3 in amino acids: CSAREGTLSANEQFF. Written as DNA, the CDR3 is TGCAGTGCTAGGGAAGGGACCCTCTCCGCCAATGAGCAGTTCTTC.

CDR3 coding DNA: TGTGCCAGCAGTTTGAGGCAGGACGAGCAGTACGTC. It encodes CASSLRQDEQYV. The chain carries TRBV12-3 or TRBV12-4 and TRBJ2-7, with D unresolved. Deletions cut 3 bases from V and 5 bases from J, with 8 bases between. The CDR3 has 12 residues.

The chain links TRBV20-1 to TRBJ1-3; a possible D gene is TRBD1 (6 bases). V was pared by 7 bases and J by 3 bases, with 13 bases between. CDR1 and CDR2 from the germline V gene are DFQATT and SNEGSKA (reference sequence). The CDR3 is made up of 13 amino acids. The CDR3 DNA reads TGCAGTGTTCGCAGGGGTTTTGGAAACACCATATATTTT. It specifies CSVRRGFGNTIYF.

Many counts were recorded for this clonotype. The chain uses TRBV29-1 and TRBJ1-1; 8 nucleotides match TRBD1. Unmatched junction bases numbered 7, after V lost 6 bases and J lost 4 bases. The germline V gene has CDR1 SQVTM and CDR2 ANQGSEA. This CDR3 region has 13 residues. CDR3 protein: CSVRQGTGTEAFF. CDR3 nucleotides: TGCAGCGTCCGACAGGGGACGGGCACTGAAGCTTTCTTT.

This clonotype has just a few counts. The rearrangement links TRBV7-9 to TRBJ2-7; possible D gene TRBD1, 5 bases. Germline V CDR1 and CDR2: SEHNR, FQNEAQ (reference sequence). The CDR3 contains 12 residues. Trimming took 5 bases from V and 7 from J, leaving 12 bases between them. The CDR3 region is CASSLGDSEQYF. In nucleotides, the CDR3 is TGTGCCAGCAGCCTTGGAGACAGTGAGCAGTACTTC.

This clonotype showed up many times. This chain links TRBV20-1 with TRBJ2-7; D might be TRBD2 (5 bases). The CDR3 spans 14 residues. Germline loops: CDR1 DFQATT, CDR2 SNEGSKA (reference sequence). The V end lost 3 bases, the J end lost 2 bases, and 14 bases lay between the germline ends. DNA for the CDR3: TGCAGTGCTAGTATTAGAGGGATTCCCTACGAGCAGTACTTC. Amino acid sequence: CSASIRGIPYEQYF.

The chain has TRBV4-1 and TRBJ2-3, with D possibly being TRBD1 (5 bases). The V end lost 4 bases, the J end lost 5 bases, and 19 bases lay between the germline ends. Germline-derived CDR1 and CDR2 are MGHRA and YSYEKL. The CDR3 spans 16 residues. The CDR3 region has the DNA TGCGCCAGCAGCCCACGACAGATGGATGTTGGAGATACGCAGTATTTT. The encoded protein is CASSPRQMDVGDTQYF.